Listed below are T cell receptor beta chains from one sample, sequenced in a study of cytomegalovirus exposure and HLA in healthy donors. Clones were read by immunoSEQ multiplex PCR, and TCRdb kept only the in-frame ones, dropping some. The sample lists some 170,000 clones, approximately 88% occurring once. The specimen sequenced was PBMCs. The receptors stem from a young woman in good health and CMV-seronegative. Each CDR3 is given with its conserved first and last residue. A D gene is named only where the DNA matches it firmly. Only some rows state a clone size, as once, few, many or a class for expanded clones.

clone_size	v_call	j_call	d_call	cdr3_aa	cdr3_nt
.	TRBV2	TRBJ2-2	TRBD2	CASGGSSGRTGELFF	TGTGCCAGCGGGGGGTCTAGCGGTAGGACCGGGGAGCTGTTTTTT
.	TRBV18	TRBJ1-4	.	CASSPGVTGRNEKLFF	TGTGCCAGCTCACCAGGGGTGACAGGTCGCAATGAAAAACTGTTTTTT
few	TRBV13	TRBJ2-1	.	CASSLWRGGLYNEQFF	TGTGCCAGCAGCTTATGGCGGGGTGGGCTTTACAATGAGCAGTTCTTC
.	TRBV25-1	TRBJ1-2	.	CASSVEVNGYTF	TGTGCCAGCAGCGTGGAGGTCAATGGCTACACCTTC
.	TRBV5-1	TRBJ2-5	.	CASSLGRTGETQYF	TGCGCCAGCAGCTTGGGGAGAACTGGAGAGACCCAGTACTTC
.	TRBV4-1	TRBJ1-5	.	CASSQEVWSGLNNQPQHF	TGCGCCAGCAGCCAAGAAGTCTGGTCGGGTCTAAACAATCAGCCCCAGCATTTT
.	TRBV2	TRBJ2-7	TRBD2	CASSVRLAGDGNEQYF	TGTGCCAGCAGTGTCCGACTAGCGGGAGATGGGAACGAGCAGTACTTC
.	TRBV7-8	TRBJ2-1	TRBD2	CASSPGAGGEWGNEQFF	TGTGCCAGCAGCCCTGGGGCGGGGGGAGAGTGGGGCAATGAGCAGTTCTTC
.	TRBV27	TRBJ1-2	.	CASGPLNRQFYGYTF	TGTGCCAGCGGACCCCTAAACAGACAGTTCTATGGCTACACCTTC
.	TRBV18	TRBJ2-3	.	CASSLARSTDTQYF	TGTGCCAGCTCATTAGCCCGATCCACAGATACGCAGTATTTT
.	TRBV18	TRBJ2-1	TRBD1	CASSPAIPGTERVNEQFF	TGTGCCAGCTCACCCGCTATTCCGGGGACAGAAAGGGTCAATGAGCAGTTCTTC
.	TRBV15	TRBJ2-1	.	CATSRDLQTSYNEQFF	TGTGCCACCAGCAGAGATTTACAGACCTCATACAATGAGCAGTTCTTC
.	TRBV11-2	TRBJ1-2	.	CASSLVGFLAGDYGYTF	TGTGCCAGCAGCTTAGTTGGGTTTTTAGCGGGGGACTATGGCTACACCTTC
.	TRBV15	TRBJ2-1	TRBD2	CATSIPSGISYNEQFF	TGTGCCACCAGCATTCCTAGCGGGATATCCTACAATGAGCAGTTCTTC
.	TRBV25-1	TRBJ1-1	TRBD1	CASSFVETGTTEAFF	TGTGCCAGCAGTTTCGTCGAGACAGGGACCACTGAAGCTTTCTTT
.	TRBV2	TRBJ2-7	TRBD1	CASQNRDRTYEQYF	TGTGCCAGCCAGAACCGGGACAGAACTTACGAGCAGTACTTC
.	TRBV7-2	TRBJ2-1	TRBD2	CASSLSWGAGFYNEQFF	TGTGCCAGCAGCTTATCGTGGGGAGCGGGGTTCTACAATGAGCAGTTCTTC
.	TRBV5-4	TRBJ2-2	.	CASSLELTNTGELFF	TGTGCCAGCAGCTTGGAGCTAACGAACACCGGGGAGCTGTTTTTT
.	TRBV7-9	TRBJ1-5	TRBD1	CATNDRADQPQHF	TGTGCCACCAACGACAGGGCAGATCAGCCCCAGCATTTT
.	TRBV7-9	TRBJ2-1	.	CASSAGLAYNEQFF	TGTGCCAGCAGCGCGGGACTGGCCTACAATGAGCAGTTCTTC
once	TRBV4-1	TRBJ1-5	TRBD1	CASSQDSTGDQPQHF	TGCGCCAGCAGCCAAGATTCTACAGGGGATCAGCCCCAGCATTTT
.	TRBV5-1	TRBJ1-2	.	CASSPLEGGGYTF	TGCGCCAGCAGCCCCTTGGAGGGTGGCGGCTACACCTTC
.	TRBV28	TRBJ2-5	.	CASSLPWTEQETQYF	TGTGCCAGCAGTTTACCCTGGACAGAACAAGAGACCCAGTACTTC
.	TRBV28	TRBJ2-5	TRBD1	CASSQGQGDQETQYF	TGTGCCAGCAGCCAGGGACAGGGGGATCAAGAGACCCAGTACTTC
once	TRBV4-1	TRBJ1-2	.	CASTPKTTPRGYYGYTF	TGCGCCAGCACCCCCAAGACGACTCCCAGGGGATACTATGGCTACACCTTC
once	TRBV10-2	TRBJ2-1	.	CASSDILGSFYNEQFF	TGCGCCAGCAGTGACATATTAGGGAGTTTCTACAATGAGCAGTTCTTC